The 5 T cell receptor beta chains reported below all come from one sample, sequenced in a study of T cell responses to AZD1222 COVID-19 vaccine. Sequencing used immunoSEQ multiplex PCR; TCRdb keeps in-frame clones, though not all of them. This table holds 80,000 or so clones, over 65% found once. This specimen consisted of peripheral blood, obtained 28 days after the second dose of the MenACWY control vaccine. These receptors were collected from an adult who received the MenACWY meningococcal vaccine as a control.

This chain connects TRBV6-5 to TRBJ2-3, with TRBD2 identical over 9 bases. Germline V lookup: CDR1 MNHEY, CDR2 SVGAGI. The CDR3 spans 13 residues. With V trimmed by 8 bases and J by 5 bases, 5 bases remained unmatched. DNA for the CDR3: TGTGCCAGCCTACCGCGGGGGGGAGATACGCAGTATTTT. It codes for CASLPRGGDTQYF.

V is TRBV10-2 and J is TRBJ1-2; D unclear. V was pared by 1 base and J by 3 bases, with 9 bases between. CDR3 length: 14 amino acids. Germline CDR1 and CDR2: WSHSY and SAAADI. The chain's CDR3 is CASSEWGSDYGYTF. CDR3 sequence (DNA): TGCGCCAGCAGTGAGTGGGGTTCGGACTATGGCTACACCTTC.

The chain is built from TRBV4-1 and TRBJ2-7; no firm D call. Trimming pared 0 bases from V and 4 bases from J, leaving 13 bases between. This CDR3 is 15 amino acids long. Germline V gene lookup returns CDR1 MGHRA and CDR2 YSYEKL. In DNA, the CDR3 is TGCGCCAGCAGCCAAGATAGGGCCTCCCTTTACGAGCAGTACTTC. It translates to CASSQDRASLYEQYF.

The chain joins TRBV25-1 to TRBJ2-5; D is uncertain. V shed 3 bases and J shed 5 bases, with 4 bases lying between them. Germline CDR1 and CDR2: MGHDK and SYGVNS. This CDR3 spans 11 amino acids. The CDR3 spells CASSEVETQYF. The CDR3, as DNA: TGTGCCAGCAGTGAGGTGGAGACCCAGTACTTC.

This sequence joins TRBV30 and TRBJ1-2; D gene uncertain. CDR1 is GTSNPN, CDR2 SVGIG, per germline (reference sequence). CDR3 length: 13 amino acids. The ends were cut back, 2 bases at V and 7 bases at J, with 14 bases in the middle. CDR3 sequence reads: CAWSRAAGGGYTF. The CDR3 region has the DNA TGTGCCTGGAGTAGGGCCGCCGGCGGTGGCTACACCTTC.